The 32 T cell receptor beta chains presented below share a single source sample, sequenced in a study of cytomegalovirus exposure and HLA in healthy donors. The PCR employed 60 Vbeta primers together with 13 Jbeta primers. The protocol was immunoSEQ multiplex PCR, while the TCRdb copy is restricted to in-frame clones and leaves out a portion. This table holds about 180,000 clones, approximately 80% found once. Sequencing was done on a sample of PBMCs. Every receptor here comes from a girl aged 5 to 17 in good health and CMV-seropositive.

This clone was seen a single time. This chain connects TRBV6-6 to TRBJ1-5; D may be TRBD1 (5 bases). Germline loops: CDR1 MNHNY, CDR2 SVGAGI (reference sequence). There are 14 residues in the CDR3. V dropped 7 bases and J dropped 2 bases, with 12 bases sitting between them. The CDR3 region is CASTSLQGNQPQHF. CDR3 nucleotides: TGTGCCAGCACTTCATTACAGGGCAATCAGCCCCAGCATTTT.

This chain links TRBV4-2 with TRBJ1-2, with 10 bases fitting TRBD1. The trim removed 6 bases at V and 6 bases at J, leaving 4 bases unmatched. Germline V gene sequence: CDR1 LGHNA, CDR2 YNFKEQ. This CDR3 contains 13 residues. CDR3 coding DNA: TGTGCCAGCAGTTCCGGGACAGGGGATGGCTACACCTTC. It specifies CASSSGTGDGYTF.

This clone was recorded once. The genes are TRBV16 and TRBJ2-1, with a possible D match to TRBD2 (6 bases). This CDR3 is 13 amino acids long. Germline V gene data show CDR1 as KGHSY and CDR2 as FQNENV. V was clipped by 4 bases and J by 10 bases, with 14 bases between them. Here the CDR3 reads CASSPTSTREQFF. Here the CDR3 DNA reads TGTGCCAGCAGCCCAACCTCGACTAGGGAGCAGTTCTTC.

CDR3 DNA: TGTGCCAGCACCGCCCTAGGATTGGGCACCGGGGAGCTGTTTTTT. This sequence encodes CASTALGLGTGELFF. The V call is TRBV6-5, the J call TRBJ2-2; unclear D gene. Germline V gene sequence: CDR1 MNHEY, CDR2 SVGAGI. Trimming removed 7 bases from V and 4 bases from J, with 16 bases in between. The CDR3 has 15 residues.

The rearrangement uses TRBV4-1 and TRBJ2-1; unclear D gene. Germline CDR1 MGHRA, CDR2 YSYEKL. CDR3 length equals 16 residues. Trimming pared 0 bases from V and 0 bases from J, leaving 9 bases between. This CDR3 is CASSQESTYSYNEQFF. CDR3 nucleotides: TGCGCCAGCAGCCAAGAGTCAACTTACTCCTACAATGAGCAGTTCTTC.

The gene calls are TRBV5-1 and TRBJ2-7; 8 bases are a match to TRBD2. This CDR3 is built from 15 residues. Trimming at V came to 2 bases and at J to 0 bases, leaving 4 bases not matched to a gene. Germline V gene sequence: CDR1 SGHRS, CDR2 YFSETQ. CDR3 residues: CASSLRTSFSYEQYF. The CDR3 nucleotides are TGCGCCAGCAGCTTACGGACTAGCTTCTCCTACGAGCAGTACTTC.

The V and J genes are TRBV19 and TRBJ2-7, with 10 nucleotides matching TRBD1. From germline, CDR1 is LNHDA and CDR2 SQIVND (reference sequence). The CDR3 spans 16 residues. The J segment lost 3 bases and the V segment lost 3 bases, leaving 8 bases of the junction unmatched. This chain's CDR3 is CASSIRFGQGGYEQYF. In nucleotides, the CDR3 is TGTGCCAGTAGTATCCGATTTGGACAGGGGGGCTACGAGCAGTACTTC.

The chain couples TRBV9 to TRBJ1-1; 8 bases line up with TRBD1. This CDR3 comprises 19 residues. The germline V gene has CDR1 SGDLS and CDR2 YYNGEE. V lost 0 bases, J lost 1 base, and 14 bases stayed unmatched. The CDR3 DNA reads TGTGCCAGCAGCGTAGGATGGAGTACGGCAGGGGGCGGGAACACTGAAGCTTTCTTT. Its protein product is CASSVGWSTAGGGNTEAFF.

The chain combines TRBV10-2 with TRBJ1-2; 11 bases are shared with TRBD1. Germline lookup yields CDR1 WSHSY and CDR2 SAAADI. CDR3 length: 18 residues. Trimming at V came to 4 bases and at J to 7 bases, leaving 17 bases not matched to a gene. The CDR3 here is CASSVRPGQGGKVGGYTF. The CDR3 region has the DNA TGCGCCAGCAGTGTGCGTCCGGGACAGGGGGGTAAAGTCGGTGGCTACACCTTC.

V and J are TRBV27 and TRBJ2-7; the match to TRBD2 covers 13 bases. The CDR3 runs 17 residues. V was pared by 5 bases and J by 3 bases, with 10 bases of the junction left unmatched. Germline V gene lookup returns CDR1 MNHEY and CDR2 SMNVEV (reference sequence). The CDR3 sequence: CASSPSPRLAGGYEQYF. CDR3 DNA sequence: TGTGCCAGCAGTCCTAGCCCTCGACTAGCGGGAGGCTACGAGCAGTACTTC.

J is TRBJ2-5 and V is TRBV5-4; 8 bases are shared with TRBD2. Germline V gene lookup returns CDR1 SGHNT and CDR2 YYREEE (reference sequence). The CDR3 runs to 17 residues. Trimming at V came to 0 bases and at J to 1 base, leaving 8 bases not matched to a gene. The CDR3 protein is CASSLGVVAGPQETQYF. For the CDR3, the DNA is TGTGCCAGCAGCTTGGGGGTAGTAGCGGGGCCCCAAGAGACCCAGTACTTC.

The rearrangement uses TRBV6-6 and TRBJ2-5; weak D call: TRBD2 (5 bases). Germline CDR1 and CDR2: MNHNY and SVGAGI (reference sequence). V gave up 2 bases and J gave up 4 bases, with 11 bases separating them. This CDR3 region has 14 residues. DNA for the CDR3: TGTGCCAGCAGTTACGGGTCAGGAGGAGAGACCCAGTACTTC. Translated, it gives CASSYGSGGETQYF.

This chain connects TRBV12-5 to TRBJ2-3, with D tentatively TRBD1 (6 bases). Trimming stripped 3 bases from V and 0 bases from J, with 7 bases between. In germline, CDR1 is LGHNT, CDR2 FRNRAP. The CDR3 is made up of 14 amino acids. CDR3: CASGFQGSTDTQYF. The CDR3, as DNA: TGTGCTAGTGGTTTTCAGGGGAGCACAGATACGCAGTATTTT.

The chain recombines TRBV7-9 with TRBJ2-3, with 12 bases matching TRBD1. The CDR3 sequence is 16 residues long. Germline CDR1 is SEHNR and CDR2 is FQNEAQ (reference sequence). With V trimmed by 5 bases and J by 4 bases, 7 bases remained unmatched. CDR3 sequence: CASSPWDRGHADTQYF. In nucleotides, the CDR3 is TGTGCCAGCAGCCCCTGGGACAGGGGGCACGCAGATACGCAGTATTTT.

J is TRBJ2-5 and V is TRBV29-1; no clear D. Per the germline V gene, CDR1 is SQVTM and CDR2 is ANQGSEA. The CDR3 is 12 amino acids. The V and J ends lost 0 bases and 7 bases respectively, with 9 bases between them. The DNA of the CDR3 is TGCAGCGTTGAAGAACGCGGCGTGACCCAGTACTTC. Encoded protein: CSVEERGVTQYF.

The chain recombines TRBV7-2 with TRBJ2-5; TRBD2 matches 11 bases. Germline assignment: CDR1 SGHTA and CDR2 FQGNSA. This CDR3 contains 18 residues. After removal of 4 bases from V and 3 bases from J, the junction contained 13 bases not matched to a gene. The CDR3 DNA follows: TGTGCCAGCAGCTCCGTCCCGGGACTAGCGGAGCCGAAAGAGACCCAGTACTTC. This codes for CASSSVPGLAEPKETQYF.

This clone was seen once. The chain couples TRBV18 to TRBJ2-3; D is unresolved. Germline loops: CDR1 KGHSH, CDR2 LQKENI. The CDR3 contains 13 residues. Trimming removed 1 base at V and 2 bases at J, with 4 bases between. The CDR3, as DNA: TGTGCCAGCTCACCACTAATCACAGATACGCAGTATTTT. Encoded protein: CASSPLITDTQYF. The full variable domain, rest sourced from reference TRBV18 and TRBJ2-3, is NAGVMQNPRHLVRRRGQEARLRCSPMKGHSHVYWYRQLPEEGLKFMVYLQKENIIDESGMPKERFSAEFPKEGPSILRIQQVVRGDSAAYFCASSPLITDTQYFGPGTRLTVL.

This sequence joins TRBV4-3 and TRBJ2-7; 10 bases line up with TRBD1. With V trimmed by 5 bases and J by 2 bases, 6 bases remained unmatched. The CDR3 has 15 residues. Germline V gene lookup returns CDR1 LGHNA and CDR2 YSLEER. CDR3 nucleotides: TGCGCCAGCAGCTTTGGACAGGGGGAGACCTACGAGCAGTACTTC. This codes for CASSFGQGETYEQYF.

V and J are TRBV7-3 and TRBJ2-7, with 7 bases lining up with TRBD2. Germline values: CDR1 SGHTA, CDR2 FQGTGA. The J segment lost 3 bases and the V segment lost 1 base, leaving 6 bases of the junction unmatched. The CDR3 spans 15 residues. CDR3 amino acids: CASSLSEAGDYEQYF. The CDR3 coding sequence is TGTGCCAGCAGCTTAAGTGAGGCGGGGGACTACGAGCAGTACTTC.

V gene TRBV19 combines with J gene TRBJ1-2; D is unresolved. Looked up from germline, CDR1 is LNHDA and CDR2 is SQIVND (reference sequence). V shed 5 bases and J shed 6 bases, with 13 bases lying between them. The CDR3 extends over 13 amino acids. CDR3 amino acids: CASSPRGVNGYTF. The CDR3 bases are TGTGCCAGTAGTCCCCGCGGGGTAAATGGCTACACCTTC.

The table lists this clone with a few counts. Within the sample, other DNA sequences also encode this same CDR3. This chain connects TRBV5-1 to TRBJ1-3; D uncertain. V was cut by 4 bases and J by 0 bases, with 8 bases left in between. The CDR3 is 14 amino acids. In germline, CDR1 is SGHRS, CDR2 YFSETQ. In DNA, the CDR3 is TGCGCCAGCAGCCCGGGGAGCTCTGGAAACACCATATATTTT. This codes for CASSPGSSGNTIYF.

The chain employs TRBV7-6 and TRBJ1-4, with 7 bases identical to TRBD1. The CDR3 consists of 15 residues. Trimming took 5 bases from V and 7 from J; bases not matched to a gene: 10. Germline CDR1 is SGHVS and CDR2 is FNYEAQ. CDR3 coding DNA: TGTGCCAGCAGCCCACAACAGGGGCCCGGTGAAAAACTGTTTTTT. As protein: CASSPQQGPGEKLFF.

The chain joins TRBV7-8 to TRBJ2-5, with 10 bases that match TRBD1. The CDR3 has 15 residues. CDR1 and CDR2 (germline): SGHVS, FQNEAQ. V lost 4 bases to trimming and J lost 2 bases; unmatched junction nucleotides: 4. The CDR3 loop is CASSWDRGGQETQYF. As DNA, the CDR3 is TGTGCCAGCAGCTGGGACAGGGGAGGACAAGAGACCCAGTACTTC.

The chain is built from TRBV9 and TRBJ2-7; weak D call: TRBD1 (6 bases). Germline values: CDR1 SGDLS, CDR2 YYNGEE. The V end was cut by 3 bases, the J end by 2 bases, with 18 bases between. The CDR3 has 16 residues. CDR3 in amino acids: CASSASLTGSTYEQYF. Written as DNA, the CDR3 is TGTGCCAGCAGCGCATCACTTACAGGGTCCACCTACGAGCAGTACTTC.

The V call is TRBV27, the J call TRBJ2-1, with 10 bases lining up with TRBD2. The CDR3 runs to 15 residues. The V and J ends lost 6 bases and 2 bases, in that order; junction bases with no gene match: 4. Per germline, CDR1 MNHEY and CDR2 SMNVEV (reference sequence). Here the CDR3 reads CASRYLAGAYNEQFF. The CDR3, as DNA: TGTGCCAGCAGATACCTAGCGGGGGCCTACAATGAGCAGTTCTTC.

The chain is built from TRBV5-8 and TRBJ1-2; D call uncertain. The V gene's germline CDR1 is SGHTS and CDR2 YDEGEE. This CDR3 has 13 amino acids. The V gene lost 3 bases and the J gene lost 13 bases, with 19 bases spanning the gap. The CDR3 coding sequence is TGTGCCAGCAGCTCCCCCTCCTACGGTTACCCCACCTTC. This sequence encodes CASSSPSYGYPTF. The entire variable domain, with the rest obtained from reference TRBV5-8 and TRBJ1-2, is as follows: EAGVTQSPTHLIKTRGQQATLRCSPISGHTSVYWYQQALGLGLQFLLWYDEGEERNRGNFPPRFSGRQFPNYSSELNVNALELEDSALYLCASSSPSYGYPTFGSGTRLTVV.

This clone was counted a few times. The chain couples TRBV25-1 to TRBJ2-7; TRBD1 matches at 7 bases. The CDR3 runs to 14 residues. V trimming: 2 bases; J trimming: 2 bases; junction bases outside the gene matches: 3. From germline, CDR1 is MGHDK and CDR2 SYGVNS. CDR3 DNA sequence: TGTGCCAGCAGTGAAGGGGACAGACCCTACGAGCAGTACTTC. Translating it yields CASSEGDRPYEQYF.

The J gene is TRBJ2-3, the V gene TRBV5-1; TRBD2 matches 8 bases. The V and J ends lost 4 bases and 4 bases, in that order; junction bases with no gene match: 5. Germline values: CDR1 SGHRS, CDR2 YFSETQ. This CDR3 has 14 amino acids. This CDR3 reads CASSPGGGSDTQYF. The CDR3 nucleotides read TGCGCCAGCAGCCCCGGGGGGGGATCAGATACGCAGTATTTT.

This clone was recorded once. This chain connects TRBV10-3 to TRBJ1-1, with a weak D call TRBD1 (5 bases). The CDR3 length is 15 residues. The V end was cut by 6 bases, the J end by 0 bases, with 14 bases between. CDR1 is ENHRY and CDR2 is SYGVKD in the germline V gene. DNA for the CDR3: TGTGCCATCAGGGCGACAGCGTCCATGAACACTGAAGCTTTCTTT. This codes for CAIRATASMNTEAFF.

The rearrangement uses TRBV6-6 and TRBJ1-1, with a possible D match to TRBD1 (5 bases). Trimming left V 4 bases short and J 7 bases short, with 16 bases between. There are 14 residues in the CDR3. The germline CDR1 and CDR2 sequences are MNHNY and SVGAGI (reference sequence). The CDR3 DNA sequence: TGTGCCAGCAGTTGGGGCACCGACTCCGGTGAAGCTTTCTTT. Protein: CASSWGTDSGEAFF.

CDR3: CASSPLGMLGQETQYF. DNA of the CDR3: TGTGCCAGCTCACCGCTCGGGATGTTGGGGCAAGAGACCCAGTACTTC. The chain is built from TRBV18 and TRBJ2-5, with D perhaps TRBD2 (5 bases). This CDR3 has 16 residues. Germline V CDR1 and CDR2: KGHSH, LQKENI. Deletions cut 3 bases from V and 2 bases from J, with 16 bases between.

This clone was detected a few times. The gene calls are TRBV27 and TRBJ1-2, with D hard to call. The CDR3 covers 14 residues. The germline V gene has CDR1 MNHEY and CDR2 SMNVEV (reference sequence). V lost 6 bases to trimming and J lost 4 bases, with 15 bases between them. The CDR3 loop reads CASRRRTAGYGYTF. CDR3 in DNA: TGTGCCAGCAGACGACGAACCGCAGGCTATGGCTACACCTTC.